The entry below describes one T cell receptor beta chain. Its antigen is still unknown. Per-base quality was not reported, and no clone a single base away is much larger than it. These data belong to a study of shared T cell receptors in the human thymus (dated by TCRdb to the early 2020s). Background for the entire study: The study examined how self-reactive, shared T-cell receptor alpha chains are generated in the human thymus.

Libraries were built with the immunoSEQ multiplex PCR assay. TCRdb re-hosts the immuneACCESS table, in-frame sequences only. Its copies lack some clones; in the studies checked, an unresolved V gene accounts for under half of them, and the cause for the rest is not known. This sample is represented by about 660,000 clones; roughly 90% of them were singletons. The ten largest clones add up to 0.0095% to 0.013% of the sample. CDR3 length: 18 amino acids, cysteine to phenylalanine. Only the CDR3 DNA stays, 54 bases, in frame from base 1. The same sample was also studied in work on human thymus T cells. The second publication reports: Immunologically healthy infants undergoing open corrective cardiac surgery for congenital heart defects in Finland were used as donors. The thymus tissue came from surgical resects taken out during corrective cardiac surgery. Usage of V and J gene segments appeared to be biased in both the thymic and the peripheral blood repertoires. Highly overlapping thymic TCR repertoires among unrelated individuals were reported in the related research. The study characterized TCR alpha and beta repertoires from fewer than ten infant thymus samples and a few related peripheral blood samples. Donor ages ranged from about 6 to 244 days, and the cohort comprised about six male and a couple of female infants. Thymocytes were released mechanically from tissue and stored at -70 °C as pellets of about 8.5-31 million cells. A QIAsymphony instrument was used to extract genomic DNA from the frozen cell pellets. The immunoSEQ multiplex PCR assay was used to amplify the TCRB and TCRAD loci from a standardized amount of quality-controlled genomic DNA. The amplicons spanned the V(D)J region and were long enough to cover the CDR3 and allow V and J genes to be identified. The commercial immunoSEQ service was used to sequence amplicons on an Illumina platform. Primer bias and sequencing errors were corrected using previously described methods, and TCRAD and TCRB definitions followed the IMGT database. Repertoires were analysed with immunoSEQ Analyzer 3.0 and VDJTools, covering basic statistics, V/J segment usage, diversity estimates, rarefaction and pairwise overlap. Diversity was estimated using the Chao1, ChaoE, Efron-Thisted, Shannon and inverse Simpson indices, and was also estimated on datasets down-sampled to the size of the smallest sample. For repertoire overlap, CDR3 nucleotide sequence, V gene and J gene had to match strictly, and clustering was done by Jaccard-based multidimensional scaling. On average, thymus samples gave 750,000 to 950,000 unique TCRB clonotypes, whereas blood samples gave about 84,000.

Sequencing input: thymocytes. The sequence was collected from a boy under two years old with a congenital heart defect. Donor details come from another sample of the same person, matched by shared clones. The sequence joins TRBV1 to TRBJ1-1. TRBV1 is a pseudogene locus. The DNA reads TGCACCAGCAGCCCGGAAGAAAGGAGGAAAGGTAGTCGGACTGAAGCTTTCTTT. Translated, it gives CTSSPEERRKGSRTEAFF.